This record looks at one TCR beta chain sequence and its context. Its antigen is still unknown. No base quality information exists; no much larger clone differs at one position. CDR1 and CDR2 were assigned from the germline V gene (reference sequence) as GTSNPN and SVGIG. V sheds 1 base and J sheds 2 bases, leaving 11 bases between their ends. From the cysteine up to the phenylalanine, the CDR3 has a length of 14 residues. Kept here is only the CDR3 DNA, which spans 42 bases and is read in frame from base 1. The data derive from a study of T cell responses to AZD1222 COVID-19 vaccine (dated by TCRdb to about 2021). General notes on the study: AZD1222 recipients given second doses at about 4 weeks or at about 12 weeks were pooled, since spike-specific TCR depth and breadth were not found to differ between the two schedules. A total of 233 trial participants underwent TCR sequencing, of whom 200 to 220 received two doses of AZD1222 and about 25 received two doses of the MenACWY control vaccine. Trial participants were enrolled into age subgroups of 18-55, 56-69 and 70-plus years, which contained 148, 28 and 57 TCR-sequenced participants, respectively. General findings and caveats noted by the study authors: Participants were mostly white British and included more females than males, and it was suggested by the authors that clonal diversity may have been underestimated. Conclusions about previously exposed vaccinees are limited, since just 6 or 7 AZD1222 recipients were seropositive for SARS-CoV-2 at baseline. The whole spike protein was spanned by vaccine-associated CD4 TCRs, and dominant responses were seen in regions 160-218 and 743-854. Nearly half of unique spike-specific TCRs reportedly recognized epitopes outside regions mutated in the B.1.351 and B.1.1.7 variants. In the small 56-69-year group, the increase in depth fell short of significance, most likely because of low power. No day 14 peak-response samples were available, so repertoires were characterized only after the peak T cell response. After two AZD1222 doses, both the breadth and the depth of spike-specific TCRs were significantly higher than at day 0 and than in MenACWY recipients.

The time point label, read with the paper, signifies: baseline before first vaccination. Samples from vaccinated people were obtained from the UK trials COV001 and COV002, which included a single-blind randomized controlled phase 2/3 trial of AZD1222 (ChAdOx1 nCoV-19) in healthy adults. For TCRbeta chain sequencing, PBMC samples were collected from trial participants at day 0 and at day 28 after the second dose. The CDR3 regions of human TCRbeta chains were subjected to immunosequencing. The source study handled its data this way. TCRs in the repertoires were compared against a reference library of SARS-CoV-2-specific TCRs that had been generated with the MIRA antigen-specificity platform. Breadth meant the fraction of unique TCRs that were SARS-CoV-2-associated, whereas depth meant the fraction of total T cells that were SARS-CoV-2-associated. Using the MIRA data, each spike-specific TCR was assigned both to the spike region to which the TCR was reactive and to a CD4 or CD8 class. Log10-transformed breadth and depth values were compared by one-way ANOVA with Sidak's multiple comparisons tests. The table was pulled from immuneACCESS by TCRdb, which kept in-frame rearrangements only. Such tables lose some clones; where checked, under half of the loss comes from unresolved V genes, and the rest has no known cause. The V and J calls and clone size are taken from that table; D and trimming were inferred from the DNA. The sample table shows 130,000 to 150,000 clones, and roughly 91% are seen once. The ten largest account for under 2% of the sample.

This clonotype originated in an adult in good health. Sequenced here: peripheral blood, sampled on day 0 of AZD1222 vaccination. The sequence is built from TRBV30 and TRBJ1-2; the D gene lacks a confident call. CDR3 sequence: CAWSGGRMNYGYTF. The DNA reads TGTGCCTGGAGTGGAGGGAGGATGAACTATGGCTACACCTTC.